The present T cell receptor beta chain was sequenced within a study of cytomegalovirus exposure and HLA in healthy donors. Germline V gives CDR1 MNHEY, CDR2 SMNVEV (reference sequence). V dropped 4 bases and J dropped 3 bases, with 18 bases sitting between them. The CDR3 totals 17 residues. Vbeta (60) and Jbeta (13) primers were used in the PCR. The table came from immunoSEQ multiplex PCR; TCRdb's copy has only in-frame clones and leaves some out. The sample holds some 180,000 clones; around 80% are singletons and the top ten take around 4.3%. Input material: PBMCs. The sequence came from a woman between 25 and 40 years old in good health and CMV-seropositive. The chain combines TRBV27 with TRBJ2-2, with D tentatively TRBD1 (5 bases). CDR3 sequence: CASSYYVGASDTGELFF. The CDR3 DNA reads TGTGCCAGCAGTTACTACGTTGGGGCGTCGGACACCGGGGAGCTGTTTTTT.